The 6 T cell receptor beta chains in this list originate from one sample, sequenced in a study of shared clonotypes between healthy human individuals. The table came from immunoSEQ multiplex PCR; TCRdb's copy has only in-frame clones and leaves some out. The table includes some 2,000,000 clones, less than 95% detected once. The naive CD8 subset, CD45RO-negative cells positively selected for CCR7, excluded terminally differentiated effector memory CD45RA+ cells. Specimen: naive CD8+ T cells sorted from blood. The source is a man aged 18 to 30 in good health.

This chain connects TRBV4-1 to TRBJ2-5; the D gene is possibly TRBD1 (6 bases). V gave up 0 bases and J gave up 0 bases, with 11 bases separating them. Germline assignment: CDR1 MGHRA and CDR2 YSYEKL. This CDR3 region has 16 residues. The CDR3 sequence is CASSQETGTYQETQYF. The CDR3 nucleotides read TGCGCCAGCAGCCAAGAGACAGGCACCTACCAAGAGACCCAGTACTTC.

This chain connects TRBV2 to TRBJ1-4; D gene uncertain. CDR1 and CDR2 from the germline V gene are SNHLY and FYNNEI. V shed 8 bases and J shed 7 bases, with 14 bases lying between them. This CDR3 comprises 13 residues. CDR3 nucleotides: TGTGCCAGCGGGCCTGGGTGGGGTGAAAAACTGTTTTTT. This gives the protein CASGPGWGEKLFF.

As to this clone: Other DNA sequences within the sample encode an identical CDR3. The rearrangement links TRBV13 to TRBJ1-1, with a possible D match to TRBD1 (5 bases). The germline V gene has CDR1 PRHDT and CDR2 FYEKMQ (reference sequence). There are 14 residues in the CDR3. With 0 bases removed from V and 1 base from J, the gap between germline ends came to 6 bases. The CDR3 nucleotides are TGTGCCAGCAGCTTAGGTGGGGCGAACACTGAAGCTTTCTTT. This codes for CASSLGGANTEAFF.

The CDR3 loop is CASSSSPPGQSSYEQYF. DNA for the CDR3: TGTGCCAGCAGCTCGTCGCCTCCGGGACAGTCCTCCTACGAGCAGTACTTC. The rearrangement joins TRBV7-9 to TRBJ2-7; TRBD1 matches at 7 bases. The V gene end was trimmed by 4 bases and the J gene end by 0 bases; junction bases not matched to a gene: 12. Looked up from germline, CDR1 is SEHNR and CDR2 is FQNEAQ (reference sequence). The CDR3 runs to 17 residues.

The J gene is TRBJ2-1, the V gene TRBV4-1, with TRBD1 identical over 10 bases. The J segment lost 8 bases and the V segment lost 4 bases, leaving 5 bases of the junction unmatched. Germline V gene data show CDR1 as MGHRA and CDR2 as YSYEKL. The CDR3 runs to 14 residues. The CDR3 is CASSRGTGEDEQFF. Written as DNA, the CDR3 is TGCGCCAGCAGCCGAGGGACAGGGGAAGATGAGCAGTTCTTC.

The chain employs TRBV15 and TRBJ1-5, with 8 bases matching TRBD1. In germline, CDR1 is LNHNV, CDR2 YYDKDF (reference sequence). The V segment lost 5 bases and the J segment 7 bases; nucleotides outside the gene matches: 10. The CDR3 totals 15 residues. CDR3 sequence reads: CATSGWTGWEQPQHF. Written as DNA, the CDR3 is TGTGCCACCAGCGGATGGACAGGGTGGGAACAGCCCCAGCATTTT.